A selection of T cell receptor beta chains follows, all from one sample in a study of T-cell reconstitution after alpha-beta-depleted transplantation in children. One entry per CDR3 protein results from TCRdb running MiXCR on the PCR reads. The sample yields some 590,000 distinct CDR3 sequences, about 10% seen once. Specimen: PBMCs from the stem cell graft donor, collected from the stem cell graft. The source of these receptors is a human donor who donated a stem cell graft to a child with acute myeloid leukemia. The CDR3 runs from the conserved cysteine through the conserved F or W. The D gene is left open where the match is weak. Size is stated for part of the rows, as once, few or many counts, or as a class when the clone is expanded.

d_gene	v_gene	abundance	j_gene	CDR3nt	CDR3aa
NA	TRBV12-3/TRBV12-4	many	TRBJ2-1	TGTGCCAGCAGTTTCCCGCCGCCTTATGAGCAGTTCTTC	CASSFPPPYEQFF
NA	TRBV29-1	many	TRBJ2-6	TGCAGCGTTACGGGGCCTGGGGCCAACGTCCTGACTTTC	CSVTGPGANVLTF
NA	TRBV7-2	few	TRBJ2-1	TGTGCCAGCAGCCGAGCACGTTCAGGAGACGAGCAGTTCTTC	CASSRARSGDEQFF
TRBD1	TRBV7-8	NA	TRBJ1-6	TGTGCCAGCAGCCTTAGGAGGCAGGACAGGGGGAGCTCCTATAATTCACCCCTCCACTTT	CASSLRRQDRGSSYNSPLHF
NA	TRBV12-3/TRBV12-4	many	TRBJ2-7	TGTGCCAGCAGTTTATTTGGCGGGAAGACTGCCTACGAGCAGTACTTC	CASSLFGGKTAYEQYF
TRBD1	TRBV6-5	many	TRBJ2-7	TGTGCCAGCAGTTACAAGGAACCGGGACAGGGAGCCCACGAGCAGTACTTC	CASSYKEPGQGAHEQYF
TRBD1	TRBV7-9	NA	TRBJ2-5	TGTGCCAGCAGCCAGTCCGGGACAGGTTTACAAGAGACCCAGTACTTC	CASSQSGTGLQETQYF
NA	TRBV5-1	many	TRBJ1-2	TGCGCCAGCAGCCCCGGGGACACCTATGGCTACACCTTC	CASSPGDTYGYTF
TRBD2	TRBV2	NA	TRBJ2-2	TGTGCCAGCAGTCACCTGGGGAGCGGGAGGGCAGCTGTCTCGAACACCGGGGAGCTGTTTTTT	CASSHLGSGRAAVSNTGELFF
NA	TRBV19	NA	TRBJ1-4	TGTGCCAGTAAGGGGGACGCAACTAATGAAAAACTGTTTTTT	CASKGDATNEKLFF
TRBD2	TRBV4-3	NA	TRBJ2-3	TGCGCCAGCAGCCAAGATCTTAGCGGGAGGAATACAGATACGCAGTATTTT	CASSQDLSGRNTDTQYF
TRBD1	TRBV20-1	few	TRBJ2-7	TGCAGTGCCCAGAAGACCGGGACAGTCTCCTACGAGCAGTACTTC	CSAQKTGTVSYEQYF
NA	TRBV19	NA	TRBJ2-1	TGTGCCAGTAGTATACCGGGACCCGCTTACAATGAGCAGTTCTTC	CASSIPGPAYNEQFF
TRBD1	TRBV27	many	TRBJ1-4	TGTGCCAGCAGGACCGGGACAGGGAATGAAAAACTGTTTTTT	CASRTGTGNEKLFF
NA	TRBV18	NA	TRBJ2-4	TGTGCCAGCTCACCTAATCACGATGGGAGGAACATTCAGTACTTC	CASSPNHDGRNIQYF
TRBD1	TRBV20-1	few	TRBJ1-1	TGCAGTGCTAGAGGGGACAGGGCTTGGGAAGCTTTCTTT	CSARGDRAWEAFF
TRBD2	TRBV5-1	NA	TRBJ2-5	TGCGCCAGCAGCTTGGCGGGACTAGCCCCCCCCCAAGAGACCCAGTACTTC	CASSLAGLAPPQETQYF
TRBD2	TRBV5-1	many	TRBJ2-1	TGCGCCAGTAAGACTAGCGGGACCTACAATGAGCAGTTCTTC	CASKTSGTYNEQFF
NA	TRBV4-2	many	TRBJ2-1	TGTGCCAGCAGCCAAGAGTCCCCACAGGGTAGGGAGCAGTTCTTC	CASSQESPQGREQFF
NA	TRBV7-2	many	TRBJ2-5	TGTGCCAGCAGCTCCAGACAGTCTATAGAGACCCAGTACTTC	CASSSRQSIETQYF
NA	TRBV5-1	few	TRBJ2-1	TGCGCCAGCAGCTTGGGACAGTCGCCCCATGAGCAGTTCTTC	CASSLGQSPHEQFF
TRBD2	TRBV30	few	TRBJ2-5	TGTGCCTGGGGGGCGGGAGGGCAAGAGACCCAGTACTTC	CAWGAGGQETQYF
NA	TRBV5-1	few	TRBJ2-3	TGCGCCAGCAGCTTGGAGACTCCTCAATGGGATACGCAGTATTTT	CASSLETPQWDTQYF
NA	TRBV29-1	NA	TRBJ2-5	TGCAGCGGGGGGACGTTGGGAGAGACCCAGTACTTC	CSGGTLGETQYF
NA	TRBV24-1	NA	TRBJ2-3	TGTGCCACCAGGGGCGTGGGCACAGATACGCAGTATTTT	CATRGVGTDTQYF
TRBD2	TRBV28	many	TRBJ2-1	TGTGCCAGCAGCAAGACTAGCGGGTACTACAATGAGCAGTTCTTC	CASSKTSGYYNEQFF
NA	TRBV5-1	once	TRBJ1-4	TGCGCCAGCAGCTTGTTGGGGGTGGATGAAAAACTGTTTTTT	CASSLLGVDEKLFF
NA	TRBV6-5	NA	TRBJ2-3	TGTGCCAGCAGTTCCGTCTGGCCCCCCGCAGATACGCAGTATTTT	CASSSVWPPADTQYF
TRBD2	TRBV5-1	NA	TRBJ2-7	TGCGCCAGCAGCGTCGGGACTAGTGATTCCTACGAGCAGTACTTC	CASSVGTSDSYEQYF
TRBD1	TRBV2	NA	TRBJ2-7	TGTGCCAGCGGATGGGGACAGGTCTCCTACGAGCAGTACTTC	CASGWGQVSYEQYF
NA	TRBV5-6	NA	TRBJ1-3	TGTGCCAGCAGAAAAGGGACGCCAGTTGGAAACACCATATATTTT	CASRKGTPVGNTIYF
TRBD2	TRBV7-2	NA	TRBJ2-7	TGTGCCAGCAGCACCCGGACTAGCGGGGCTTACGAGCAGTACTTC	CASSTRTSGAYEQYF
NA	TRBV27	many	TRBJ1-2	TGTGCCAGCAGTTTAAAAGGGGCGTATATAGGGGAAGATGGCTACACCTTC	CASSLKGAYIGEDGYTF
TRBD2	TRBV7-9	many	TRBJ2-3	TGTGCCAGCAGCTTAGGCTCGGGACTAGCGGAGGCAGATACGCAGTATTTT	CASSLGSGLAEADTQYF
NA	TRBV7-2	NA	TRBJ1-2	TGTGCCAGCAGCACCACAGGGCCCGACTACACCTTC	CASSTTGPDYTF
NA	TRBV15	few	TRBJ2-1	TGTGCCACCAGCCTCCATTCTCAGCCCCCCTACAATGAGCAGTTCTTC	CATSLHSQPPYNEQFF
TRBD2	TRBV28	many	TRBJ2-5	TGTGCCAGCAGACCGGGACTAGCGGAGGAGACCCAGTACTTC	CASRPGLAEETQYF
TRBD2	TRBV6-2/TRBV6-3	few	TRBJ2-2	TGTGCCAGCAGTTACTCGTACGCGAGACTAGCGCCTAACACCGGGGAGCTGTTTTTT	CASSYSYARLAPNTGELFF
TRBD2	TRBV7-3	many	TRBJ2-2	TGTGCCAGCAGCCCACTAGCGGGAGGCGGGGAGCTGTTTTTT	CASSPLAGGGELFF
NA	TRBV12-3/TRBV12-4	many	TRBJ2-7	TGTGCCAGCAGCTCCTCCACTCGCTACGAGCAGTACTTC	CASSSSTRYEQYF
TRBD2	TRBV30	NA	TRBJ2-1	TGTGCCTGGAGTGGAACTAGCGGGAGAAATAATGAGCAGTTCTTC	CAWSGTSGRNNEQFF
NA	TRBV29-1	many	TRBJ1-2	TGCAGCGTTGACATCTATGGCTACACCTTC	CSVDIYGYTF
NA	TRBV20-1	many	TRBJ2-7	TGCAGTGCTCCCGGACGGCGAAGAATCTACGAGCAGTACTTC	CSAPGRRRIYEQYF
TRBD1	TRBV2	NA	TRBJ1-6	TGTGCCAGCAGGGTCGGGACAGGTGGTTCACCCCTCCACTTT	CASRVGTGGSPLHF